This is a list of T cell receptor beta chains from one sample in a study of blood T cell repertoires in COVID-19. Here immunoSEQ multiplex PCR was the method, and the copy in TCRdb shows in-frame clones only, minus some. The table shows around 170,000 clones, with roughly 87% occurring only once. Sequenced: peripheral blood. Every receptor here comes from a woman in her thirties or forties with acute or convalescent COVID-19. CDR3s include the opening cysteine and the closing phenylalanine or tryptophan. D genes are given only for firm matches. Part of the rows lack a size; the others show once, few, many or a class for expanded clones.

>.|TRBJ2-1|TRBD2|TRBV5-3
CARSFFPSGSLSNEQFF
TGTGCCAGAAGCTTCTTCCCTAGCGGGAGTTTGTCCAATGAGCAGTTCTTC
>.|TRBJ2-7|TRBD2|TRBV28
CASSPPGGSGTSYEQYF
TGTGCCAGCAGTCCCCCGGGGGGAAGCGGGACGTCCTACGAGCAGTACTTC
>.|TRBJ1-2|TRBD1|TRBV19
CASSIPDRGHGYTF
TGTGCCAGTAGTATCCCCGACAGGGGGCATGGCTACACCTTC
>.|TRBJ1-2|.|TRBV2
CASSEARGRGGYTF
TGTGCCAGCAGTGAAGCGCGAGGGCGGGGTGGCTACACCTTC
>few|TRBJ2-3|.|TRBV19
CASSGVAKPQYF
TGTGCCAGTAGTGGTGTAGCGAAGCCGCAGTATTTT
>.|TRBJ2-1|.|TRBV9
CASSPWGGEEQFF
TGTGCCAGCAGCCCCTGGGGCGGCGAGGAGCAGTTCTTC
>.|TRBJ2-7|.|TRBV6-5
CASSYSPRDEQYF
TGTGCCAGCAGTTACTCTCCGCGGGACGAGCAGTACTTC
>.|TRBJ2-1|TRBD2|TRBV7-2
CASSPWGSGPYNEQFF
TGTGCCAGCAGCCCCTGGGGTAGCGGGCCATACAATGAGCAGTTCTTC
>.|TRBJ2-7|.|TRBV28
CASNPSTDSTYEQYF
TGTGCCAGCAACCCTTCGACAGATAGTACCTACGAGCAGTACTTC
>.|TRBJ2-2|.|TRBV2
CASSGTNGELFF
TGTGCCAGCAGTGGGACTAACGGGGAGCTGTTTTTT
>.|TRBJ2-3|.|TRBV12-2
CASRLERSDYLRGIPDTQYF
TGTGCAAGTCGCTTAGAGCGTTCGGACTACCTCCGCGGAATACCAGATACGCAGTATTTT
>.|TRBJ1-4|TRBD1|TRBV28
CASSSGTGEKLFF
TGTGCCAGCAGTAGCGGGACAGGTGAAAAACTGTTTTTT
>few|TRBJ1-2|TRBD1|TRBV5-6
CASSQNQGDYGYTF
TGTGCCAGCAGCCAAAATCAGGGGGATTATGGCTACACCTTC
>once|TRBJ2-7|TRBD2|TRBV29-1
CSVEGAGGIEQYF
TGCAGCGTTGAAGGGGCGGGGGGTATTGAGCAGTACTTC
>.|TRBJ2-5|.|TRBV5-1
CASRPGLGETQYF
TGCGCCAGCAGGCCAGGACTCGGGGAGACCCAGTACTTC
>.|TRBJ1-5|.|TRBV7-9
CASSAGTEYQPQHF
TGTGCCAGCAGCGCCGGGACTGAATATCAGCCCCAGCATTTT
>.|TRBJ2-7|.|TRBV5-1
CASSRATGYEQYF
TGCGCCAGCTCGCGGGCAACCGGCTACGAGCAGTACTTC
>.|TRBJ2-1|.|TRBV5-1
CASSLYGVVEQFF
TGCGCCAGCAGCTTGTACGGGGTGGTTGAGCAGTTCTTC
>.|TRBJ2-3|TRBD2|TRBV28
CASSLAGGHTDTQYF
TGTGCCAGCAGTTTAGCGGGGGGGCACACAGATACGCAGTATTTT
>.|TRBJ1-2|.|TRBV29-1
CSVELDNYGYTF
TGCAGCGTTGAGTTAGATAACTATGGCTACACCTTC
>.|TRBJ2-5|.|TRBV14
CASSQGAQETQYF
TGTGCCAGCAGCCAAGGGGCACAAGAGACCCAGTACTTC
>.|TRBJ2-7|TRBD2|TRBV3-1/TRBV3-2
CASSQDVGGPPQYF
TGTGCCAGCAGCCAAGATGTGGGAGGGCCTCCGCAGTACTTC
>.|TRBJ2-1|.|TRBV15
CATSREMAYEQFF
TGTGCCACCAGCAGGGAGATGGCCTATGAGCAGTTCTTC
>.|TRBJ2-3|.|TRBV5-1
CATALGTPVTDTQYF
TGCGCCACGGCCCTCGGGACTCCCGTCACAGATACGCAGTATTTT
>.|TRBJ2-1|TRBD2|TRBV27
CASKSFRLARHEQFF
TGTGCCAGCAAATCTTTCCGACTAGCAAGGCATGAGCAGTTCTTC
>.|TRBJ2-4|TRBD2|TRBV28
CASSSRGDTKNIQYF
TGTGCCAGCAGTTCCCGGGGGGATACCAAAAACATTCAGTACTTC
>few|TRBJ1-5|TRBD1|TRBV6-4
CASSPGTGGHNQPQHF
TGTGCCAGCAGTCCTGGGACAGGGGGACACAATCAGCCCCAGCATTTT
>.|TRBJ1-2|TRBD1|TRBV7-8
CASSAPGQREHGYTF
TGTGCCAGCAGCGCCCCGGGACAGAGGGAACATGGCTACACCTTC
>.|TRBJ1-1|.|TRBV9
CASSALTGNTEAFF
TGTGCCAGCAGCGCCCTGACAGGGAACACTGAAGCTTTCTTT
>once|TRBJ1-1|.|TRBV6-5
CASMIQGFAEAFF
TGTGCCAGCATGATACAGGGTTTCGCTGAAGCTTTCTTT
>few|TRBJ1-5|.|TRBV5-6
CASSLVLAPNQPQHF
TGTGCCAGCAGCCTGGTTTTAGCGCCGAATCAGCCCCAGCATTTT
>.|TRBJ2-1|.|TRBV5-6
CASSLALANEQFF
TGTGCCAGCAGCTTGGCCCTAGCCAATGAGCAGTTCTTC
>.|TRBJ1-1|TRBD1|TRBV7-8
CASSWGGQGTEAFF
TGTGCCAGCAGCTGGGGTGGACAGGGCACTGAAGCTTTCTTT
>.|TRBJ1-2|.|TRBV7-9
CASSPGQFYGYTF
TGTGCCAGCAGCCCCGGACAGTTCTATGGCTACACCTTC
>.|TRBJ2-3|TRBD2|TRBV5-4
CASSSVGLAGEDTQYF
TGTGCCAGCAGCTCGGTGGGACTAGCGGGAGAAGATACGCAGTATTTT
>.|TRBJ1-4|TRBD1|TRBV2
CASDRAGELFF
TGTGCCAGCGACAGGGCTGGGGAACTGTTTTTT
>.|TRBJ2-7|.|TRBV11-2
CASSLVSYEQYF
TGTGCCAGCAGCTTAGTCTCGTACGAGCAGTACTTC